Below are 9 T cell receptor beta chains sequenced from a single sample in a study of blood T cell repertoires in COVID-19. TCRdb's copy holds only in-frame clones and misses some; the assay was immunoSEQ multiplex PCR. This table has about 120,000 clones, roughly four fifths appearing once. Sequencing was done on a sample of peripheral blood. These receptor sequences come from a man between 60 and 75 years old with acute or convalescent COVID-19.

This rearrangement joins TRBV19 to TRBJ2-7, with 11 positions matching TRBD1. Germline V lookup: CDR1 LNHDA, CDR2 SQIVND (reference sequence). The V segment lost 5 bases and the J segment 7 bases; nucleotides outside the gene matches: 10. The CDR3 consists of 15 residues. The CDR3 region has the DNA TGTGCCAGTAGTGGGCAGGACAGGGGGCGATGGGAGCAGTACTTC. As protein: CASSGQDRGRWEQYF.

The chain is built from TRBV9 and TRBJ2-3; tentatively, D is TRBD2 (6 bases). V was cut by 3 bases and J by 0 bases, with 14 bases left in between. Per germline, CDR1 SGDLS and CDR2 YYNGEE. This CDR3 is 16 amino acids long. CDR3 sequence: CASSAQPGVSTDTQYF. The CDR3, as DNA: TGTGCCAGCAGCGCCCAACCGGGGGTTAGCACAGATACGCAGTATTTT.

The V gene is TRBV4-1, the J gene TRBJ2-4; 12 bases map to TRBD1. Germline CDR1 MGHRA, CDR2 YSYEKL. V lost 3 bases and J lost 1; bases outside the gene matches: 13. This CDR3 spans 20 amino acids. The CDR3 reads CASSQGPGTGGSKAKNIQYF. In DNA, the CDR3 is TGCGCCAGCAGCCAGGGACCCGGGACAGGGGGCAGTAAGGCCAAAAACATTCAGTACTTC.

The gene calls are TRBV6-5 and TRBJ1-1; tentatively, D is TRBD1 (5 bases). V was pared by 5 bases and J by 2 bases, with 9 bases between. The CDR3 contains 13 residues. Germline CDR1 and CDR2: MNHEY and SVGAGI. CDR3 sequence (DNA): TGTGCCAGCAGTCAACAGGTTAACACTGAAGCTTTCTTT. Amino acids: CASSQQVNTEAFF.

This clone has only one observation. The chain has TRBV21-1 and TRBJ1-1; the D call in the table, TRBD1, was not verified against the DNA. TRBV21-1 is an annotated pseudogene. The length of the CDR3 is 13 residues. The CDR3, as DNA: TGTGCCAGCAAAAACAGGGGGCACACTGAAGCTTTCTTT. Translating it yields CASKNRGHTEAFF.

This chain uses TRBV3-1 (or the pseudogene TRBV3-2) with TRBJ1-6; TRBD1 aligns across 8 bases. Trimming took 4 bases from V and 8 from J; bases not matched to a gene: 4. This CDR3 region has 14 residues. Germline V gives CDR1 LGHDT, CDR2 YNNKEL (reference sequence). The CDR3 protein is CASSPLDRDSPLHF. Here the CDR3 DNA reads TGTGCCAGCAGCCCTTTGGACAGGGATTCACCCCTCCACTTT.

Details on this clone: The same CDR3 is also encoded by other DNA sequences in this sample. The chain has TRBV6-1 and TRBJ1-2, with D uncertain. Germline-derived CDR1 and CDR2 are MNHNS and SASEGT. Trimming removed 3 bases from V and 5 bases from J, with 10 bases in between. This CDR3 comprises 13 residues. The CDR3 DNA sequence: TGTGCCAGCAGTGAGGCAGGTGGATATGGCTACACCTTC. It specifies CASSEAGGYGYTF.

This chain links TRBV6-5 with TRBJ1-2; 8 bases match TRBD1. This CDR3 contains 15 residues. Germline V gene sequence: CDR1 MNHEY, CDR2 SVGAGI. V was clipped by 2 bases and J by 6 bases; unmatched bases: 8. The CDR3 region is CASSYPGQGVHGYTF. DNA for the CDR3: TGTGCCAGCAGTTACCCCGGACAGGGTGTGCATGGCTACACCTTC.

The chain employs TRBV7-9 and TRBJ2-2; D is perhaps TRBD2 (6 bases). The CDR3 totals 15 residues. CDR1 and CDR2 (germline): SEHNR, FQNEAQ (reference sequence). V was cut by 1 base and J by 0 bases, with 6 bases left in between. In nucleotides, the CDR3 is TGTGCCAGCAGCTTAGGACTAGCGAACACCGGGGAGCTGTTTTTT. Its protein product is CASSLGLANTGELFF.